There are a few counts of the clone carrying this TCR beta chain. Antigen: not known. This record comes from a study of beta chain features in type 1 diabetes. Study outcomes and limitations: All four CD4+ subsets from Type 1 diabetes patients carried moderately but significantly shorter TCRB CDR3s. Across patients, naive, central memory and Treg TCRB repertoires exhibited apparently greater similarity than was observed across healthy donors.

Cell sorting via CD45RO/CCR7/CD25/CD127/CD95/CD27 was performed to obtain CD4+ naive, central memory, regulatory and stem cell-like memory cells. This CDR3 is 15 amino acids long. Every isolated RNA sample was fully reverse transcribed, so sequencing captured expressed TCRB transcripts. The protocol was immunoSEQ multiplex PCR, while the TCRdb copy is restricted to in-frame clones and leaves out a portion. The sample consists of about 120,000 clones, about 16% of them appearing once. This chain joins TRBV21-1 and TRBJ2-7; the table names TRBD1, a call not compared with the DNA. TRBV21-1 is a listed pseudogene. The sample comprised central memory CD4+ T cells from blood. The clonotype was recovered from a man aged 30-40 years with type 1 diabetes. The CDR3 sequence is CASSNPGTDQDEQYF. CDR3 sequence (DNA): TGTGCCAGCAGCAACCCCGGGACAGACCAAGACGAGCAGTACTTC.